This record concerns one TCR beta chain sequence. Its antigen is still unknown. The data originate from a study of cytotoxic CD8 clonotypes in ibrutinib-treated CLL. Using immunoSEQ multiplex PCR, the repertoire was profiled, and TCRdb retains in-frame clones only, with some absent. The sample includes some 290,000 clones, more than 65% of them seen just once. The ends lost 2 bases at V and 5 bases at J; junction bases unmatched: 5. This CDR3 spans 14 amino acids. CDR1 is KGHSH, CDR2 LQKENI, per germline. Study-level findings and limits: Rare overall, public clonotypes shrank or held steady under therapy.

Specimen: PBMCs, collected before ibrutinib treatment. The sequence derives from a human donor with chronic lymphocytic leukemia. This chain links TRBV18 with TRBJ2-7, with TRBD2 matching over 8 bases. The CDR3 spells CASSPGLALDEQYF. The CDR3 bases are TGTGCCAGCTCACCAGGACTAGCCTTGGACGAGCAGTACTTC.